Shown below are 10 T cell receptor beta chains from a single sample sequenced in a study of breast tumors, draining lymph nodes, adjacent tissues. Using its own MiXCR run on the multiplex PCR reads, TCRdb lists one record per CDR3 protein. The sample records over 60,000 distinct CDR3 sequences, roughly two fifths being singletons. Sequencing was done on a sample of breast tumor tissue. These receptors all stem from a female donor with breast cancer. Some clones in this sample may be carry-over from other donors' samples.

A remark on this clonotype: This may arise from a read error, as a much more abundant clone is one base away. V usage is TRBV9 and J usage is TRBJ2-6; D perhaps matches TRBD1 (5 bases). Germline assignment: CDR1 SGDLS and CDR2 YYNGEE. There are 15 residues in the CDR3. Written as DNA, the CDR3 is TGTGTCAGCAGCGTAAGGAGCTCTGGGGCCAACGTCCGGACTTTC. Amino acid sequence: CVSSVRSSGANVRTF.

This clonotype is medium-sized (0.01 to 0.1%) within its sample. The rearrangement links TRBV7-3 to TRBJ2-2; D is possibly TRBD2 (6 bases). Deletions cut 5 bases from V and 6 bases from J, with 19 bases between. Germline-derived CDR1 and CDR2 are SGHTA and FQGTGA. The length of the CDR3 is 16 residues. The CDR3 DNA reads TGTGCCAGCAGCCTAAGGAGGGTATCGAGTTCCGGGGAGCTGTTTTTT. Its translation is CASSLRRVSSSGELFF.

This clonotype was recorded many times. The chain carries TRBV5-4 and TRBJ2-3; D perhaps matches TRBD2 (7 bases). This CDR3 has 15 amino acids. Germline V gives CDR1 SGHNT, CDR2 YYREEE (reference sequence). Trimming cost V 3 bases and J 5 bases, with 16 bases left between them. CDR3 amino acids: CASSSKGGGQDTQYF. CDR3 DNA: TGTGCCAGCAGCTCTAAGGGGGGGGGACAAGATACGCAGTATTTT.

Only one count was recorded for this clonotype. Because the CDR3's place on the DNA is in doubt, the DNA is left out and the CDR3 is given as listed by TCRdb. The chain has TRBV10-3 and TRBJ1-5; the table's D gene call, TRBD1, was not cross checked with the DNA. The CDR3 has 20 amino acids, counting both end residues. Germline assignment: CDR1 ENHRY and CDR2 SYGVKD. The CDR3 region is CAVNDRGSLRAVLRAGHQAF.

This clonotype was detected ten times or more. The chain combines TRBV19 with TRBJ2-7; 9 bases fit TRBD1. The CDR3 totals 19 residues. Trimming took 4 bases from V and 2 from J; bases not matched to a gene: 18. Germline values: CDR1 LNHDA, CDR2 SQIVND (reference sequence). CDR3 in amino acids: CASSTGRTGAGGGPYEQYF. For the CDR3, the DNA is TGTGCCAGTAGTACGGGCAGGACAGGGGCAGGGGGCGGACCCTACGAGCAGTACTTC.

In its sample, this clonotype is medium-sized. The rearrangement joins TRBV5-6 to TRBJ2-7; 11 positions match TRBD1. This CDR3 has 13 residues. Losses at the gene ends were 7 bases for V and 3 bases for J; bases not matched to a gene: 3. Germline V lookup: CDR1 SGHDT, CDR2 YYEEEE. The CDR3 region has the DNA TGTGCCAGCGGACAGGGGGCCATCTACGAGCAGTACTTC. Its translation: CASGQGAIYEQYF.

The chain carries TRBV7-8 and TRBJ2-5; D is ambiguous. CDR3 length: 16 amino acids. The germline V gene has CDR1 SGHVS and CDR2 FQNEAQ. V was clipped by 3 bases and J by 5 bases, with 19 bases between them. The CDR3 spells CASSLRTTNTGETQYF. Here the CDR3 DNA reads TGTGCCAGCAGCTTGAGGACCACGAACACCGGGGAGACCCAGTACTTC.

The rearrangement links TRBV6-5 to TRBJ2-5, with 11 positions matching TRBD1. After removal of 0 bases from V and 7 bases from J, the junction contained 4 bases not matched to a gene. CDR1 and CDR2 from the germline V gene are MNHEY and SVGAGI. The CDR3 runs 15 residues. The CDR3: CASSYSPGQGVTQYF. The DNA of the CDR3 is TGTGCCAGCAGTTACTCCCCGGGACAGGGGGTGACCCAGTACTTC.

The sample holds many counts of this clonotype. The chain joins TRBV14 to TRBJ1-3; D call uncertain. CDR1 is SGHDN, CDR2 FVKESK, per germline. Trimming removed 1 base at V and 8 bases at J, with 12 bases between. There are 14 residues in the CDR3. The DNA for the CDR3 is TGTGCCAGCAGCCAAGCTACTAGTTCCCACACCATATATTTT. This gives the protein CASSQATSSHTIYF.

The chain carries TRBV7-2 and TRBJ2-3; D could derive from TRBD1 or TRBD2 (6 bases each). Trimming removed 3 bases at V and 10 bases at J, with 26 bases between. Germline lookup yields CDR1 SGHTA and CDR2 FQGNSA. CDR3 size: 17 residues. The CDR3 sequence: CASSLGGGVSGEDAQYF. The CDR3 DNA sequence: TGTGCCAGCAGCTTGGGGGGTGGGGTATCAGGGGAGGATGCGCAGTATTTT. The whole variable domain, remainder taken from reference TRBV7-2 and TRBJ2-3, is GAGVSQSPSNKVTEKGKDVELRCDPISGHTALYWYRQSLGQGLEFLIYFQGNSAPDKSGLPSDRFSAERTGGSVSTLTIQRTQQEDSAVYLCASSLGGGVSGEDAQYFGPGTRLTVL.